The 12 T cell receptor beta chains in this list originate from one sample, sequenced in a study of technical replicates of blood from several donors (dated by TCRdb to about 2017). Libraries were built with the immunoSEQ multiplex PCR assay. The source is immuneACCESS, and TCRdb retained only in-frame sequences with V and J called. Part of the clones is not carried over; for the studies checked, unresolved V genes explain less than half of this, and the remainder is unexplained. This sample is represented by around 13,000 clones; about 76% of them were singletons. The ten biggest clones cover roughly 12% of the sample. The sequenced material came from PBMCs. The receptors were sampled from a human donor in good health.

This rearrangement joins TRBV5-8 to TRBJ2-7; D is ambiguous. The CDR3 is 15 amino acids. Germline V CDR1 and CDR2: SGHTS, YDEGEE. Trimming took 2 bases from V and 0 from J, leaving 12 bases between them. CDR3 protein: CASSFNPTYSYEQYF. The DNA for the CDR3 is TGTGCCAGCAGCTTCAATCCGACATACTCCTACGAGCAGTACTTC.

The chain has TRBV5-6 and TRBJ1-5; D not certain. The CDR3 consists of 14 residues. V was shortened by 6 bases and J by 5 bases, with 15 bases between the two germline ends. Germline values: CDR1 SGHDT, CDR2 YYEEEE. The CDR3 protein is CASKEEGRDQPQHF. The CDR3 DNA sequence: TGTGCCAGCAAAGAGGAGGGTCGGGATCAGCCCCAGCATTTT.

This chain uses TRBV15 with TRBJ2-5, with TRBD2 matching 14 bases. This CDR3 region has 16 residues. Per the germline V gene, CDR1 is LNHNV and CDR2 is YYDKDF (reference sequence). V shed 2 bases and J 7 bases; nucleotides not matched to a gene: 6. The CDR3 protein is CATSRTGTSGSATQYF. The CDR3 nucleotides are TGTGCCACCAGCAGAACCGGGACTAGCGGGAGCGCGACCCAGTACTTC.

The chain carries TRBV7-2 and TRBJ2-6; D is uncertain. Trimming pared 3 bases from V and 3 bases from J, leaving 3 bases between. This CDR3 region has 13 residues. Looked up from germline, CDR1 is SGHTA and CDR2 is FQGNSA. Here the CDR3 reads CASSFYGANVLTF. CDR3 nucleotide sequence: TGTGCCAGCAGCTTTTATGGGGCCAACGTCCTGACTTTC.

The genes are TRBV30 and TRBJ2-7; the match to TRBD1 covers 9 bases. From germline, CDR1 is GTSNPN and CDR2 SVGIG (reference sequence). The CDR3 covers 14 residues. Trimming took 5 bases from V and 7 from J; bases not matched to a gene: 12. CDR3 sequence reads: CAWAHGTGRWEQYF. In DNA, the CDR3 is TGTGCCTGGGCCCATGGGACAGGGAGGTGGGAGCAGTACTTC.

V and J are TRBV28 and TRBJ1-1; weak D call: TRBD1 (6 bases). Germline CDR1 MDHEN, CDR2 SYDVKM. The CDR3 is 13 amino acids. V was clipped by 6 bases and J by 1 base, with 9 bases between them. The CDR3 DNA follows: TGTGCCAGCAGATGGACAGAGAACACTGAAGCTTTCTTT. Amino acid sequence: CASRWTENTEAFF.

The chain couples TRBV27 to TRBJ2-1; 11 nucleotides align to TRBD1. The length of the CDR3 is 15 residues. The V gene's germline CDR1 is MNHEY and CDR2 SMNVEV (reference sequence). The V segment lost 5 bases and the J segment 8 bases; nucleotides outside the gene matches: 8. Here the CDR3 DNA reads TGTGCCAGCAGTCCGAGGACAGGGGGCGGCGATGAGCAGTTCTTC. It specifies CASSPRTGGGDEQFF.

The rearrangement uses TRBV19 and TRBJ1-5; maybe TRBD1 (5 bases). Between the trimmed V and J ends, which lost 4 bases and 3 bases, there was a span of 10 bases. CDR3 length: 14 residues. The germline gives CDR1 LNHDA, CDR2 SQIVND (reference sequence). CDR3 sequence (DNA): TGTGCCAGTAGTAGTCGGGGGGTCAATCAGCCCCAGCATTTT. Translation gives CASSSRGVNQPQHF.

This chain joins TRBV5-1 and TRBJ2-1; D is possibly TRBD2 (7 bases). The CDR3 extends over 16 amino acids. Deletions cut 3 bases from V and 7 bases from J, with 20 bases between. Germline-derived CDR1 and CDR2 are SGHRS and YFSETQ. In DNA form, the CDR3 reads TGCGCCAGCAGCTCAGGTGGGGGGGCGTTGAATAATGAGCAGTTCTTC. As protein: CASSSGGGALNNEQFF.

V gene TRBV14 combines with J gene TRBJ1-2; no firm D call. Germline CDR1 SGHDN, CDR2 FVKESK. The CDR3 extends over 12 amino acids. Trimming took 3 bases from V and 4 from J, leaving 6 bases between them. The CDR3 loop is CASSHGFYGYTF. The CDR3 DNA reads as TGTGCCAGCAGCCACGGGTTCTATGGCTACACCTTC. Full variable domain (remainder filled in from reference TRBV14 and TRBJ1-2): EAGVTQFPSHSVIEKGQTVTLRCDPISGHDNLYWYRRVMGKEIKFLLHFVKESKQDESGMPNNRFLAERTGGTYSTLKVQPAELEDSGVYFCASSHGFYGYTFGSGTRLTVV.

CDR3 nucleotide sequence: TGTGCCAGCAGTGAGTTTCGCTACAATGAGCAGTTCTTC. Protein product: CASSEFRYNEQFF. The gene calls are TRBV2 and TRBJ2-1; D not certain. From germline, CDR1 is SNHLY and CDR2 FYNNEI. CDR3 size: 13 residues. V was pared by 3 bases and J by 3 bases, with 6 bases between. Variable domain in full (rest from reference TRBV2 and TRBJ2-1): EPEVTQTPSHQVTQMGQEVILRCVPISNHLYFYWYRQILGQKVEFLVSFYNNEISEKSEIFDDQFSVERPDGSNFTLKIRSTKLEDSAMYFCASSEFRYNEQFFGPGTRLTVL.

The V and J genes are TRBV5-4 and TRBJ2-7; 8 nucleotides agree with TRBD1. The CDR3 runs 16 residues. The J segment lost 5 bases and the V segment lost 4 bases, leaving 14 bases of the junction unmatched. Germline V CDR1 and CDR2: SGHNT, YYREEE (reference sequence). CDR3 nucleotides: TGTGCCAGCAGCCCCTGGACTGGGCAGGGGGCCGACGAGCAGTACTTC. The encoded protein is CASSPWTGQGADEQYF.